Below, 29 T cell receptor beta chains from the same sample are listed, as sequenced in a study of cytomegalovirus exposure and HLA in healthy donors. Sequencing was performed with immunoSEQ multiplex PCR; in TCRdb, only in-frame clones are kept and a portion is missing. The repertoire holds about 67,000 clones, about 93% seen once, with about 0.63% in the top ten. Sequencing used PBMCs. Receptors were obtained from a woman aged 18 to 35 in good health and CMV-seronegative.

The chain uses TRBV7-8 and TRBJ2-2, with 9 bases fitting TRBD2. The V gene's germline CDR1 is SGHVS and CDR2 FQNEAQ. The length of the CDR3 is 17 residues. V dropped 2 bases and J dropped 4; count of bases not matched to a gene: 8. The CDR3 loop is CASSLYKRGALTGELFF. In DNA, the CDR3 is TGTGCCAGCAGCTTATATAAGCGGGGGGCCCTCACCGGGGAGCTGTTTTTT.

The chain links TRBV30 to TRBJ2-1, with D perhaps matching TRBD1 (6 bases). Trimming left V 5 bases short and J 5 bases short, with 22 bases between. CDR1 is GTSNPN and CDR2 is SVGIG in the germline V gene (reference sequence). The CDR3 runs 16 residues. CDR3 protein: CAWGKGPGARNNEQFF. The DNA for the CDR3 is TGTGCCTGGGGGAAGGGGCCAGGGGCGAGAAACAATGAGCAGTTCTTC.

The chain has TRBV19 and TRBJ1-2; D gene unclear. There are 15 residues in the CDR3. V shed 3 bases and J shed 2 bases, with 13 bases lying between them. Germline V gene data show CDR1 as LNHDA and CDR2 as SQIVND (reference sequence). CDR3 region: CASSISEARNYGYTF. CDR3 nucleotides: TGTGCCAGTAGTATCTCCGAGGCACGGAACTATGGCTACACCTTC.

This chain joins TRBV27 and TRBJ1-6; possibly TRBD1 for D (5 bases). Trimming stripped 10 bases from V and 9 bases from J, with 16 bases between. From germline, CDR1 is MNHEY and CDR2 SMNVEV (reference sequence). The CDR3 has 13 residues. CDR3 coding DNA: TGTGCCACCGGGGGGGACGGAGCTTCACCCCTCCACTTT. This translates into CATGGDGASPLHF.

Turning to this clone: The junction differs from germline at one of its ends, possibly a read error. The gene calls are TRBV30 and TRBJ2-1; D is perhaps TRBD1 (5 bases). CDR3 length: 15 amino acids. Germline values: CDR1 GTSNPN, CDR2 SVGIG (reference sequence). CDR3 sequence: CARSVDRGKDNEQFF. CDR3 sequence (DNA): TGTGCCCGGAGTGTCGATAGGGGTAAGGACAATGAGCAGTTCTTC.

This clone was picked up one time. The rearrangement joins TRBV7-6 to TRBJ2-7, with 13 bases matching TRBD2. Per germline, CDR1 SGHVS and CDR2 FNYEAQ. The CDR3 is made up of 18 amino acids. V trimming: 3 bases; J trimming: 7 bases; junction bases outside the gene matches: 15. Here the CDR3 reads CASSLQGRTSGGPLEQYF. CDR3 DNA sequence: TGTGCCAGCAGCTTGCAGGGTCGGACTAGCGGGGGCCCTCTGGAGCAGTACTTC.

The rearrangement links TRBV15 to TRBJ2-5, with TRBD2 identical over 7 bases. The CDR3 extends over 15 amino acids. Germline values: CDR1 LNHNV, CDR2 YYDKDF (reference sequence). J was trimmed by 2 bases and V by 0 bases; bases with no gene match: 3. In nucleotides, the CDR3 is TGTGCCACCAGCAGAGAGTTGGGACTACAAGAGACCCAGTACTTC. As protein: CATSRELGLQETQYF.

The chain uses TRBV6-1 and TRBJ2-7; D possibly corresponds to TRBD1 (7 bases). The germline CDR1 and CDR2 sequences are MNHNS and SASEGT. The length of the CDR3 is 14 residues. The V and J ends lost 3 bases and 2 bases respectively, with 11 bases between them. In nucleotides, the CDR3 is TGTGCCAGCAGTGACAGGGGGGCTCCCTACGAGCAGTACTTC. Its protein product is CASSDRGAPYEQYF.

This chain connects TRBV28 to TRBJ1-1; D remains ambiguous. V lost 7 bases and J lost 2, with 5 bases in between. CDR1 and CDR2 from the germline V gene are MDHEN and SYDVKM. The CDR3 runs to 11 residues. CDR3 sequence (DNA): TGTGCCAGCATCCTTAACACTGAAGCTTTCTTT. It yields the protein CASILNTEAFF.

V gene TRBV6-1 combines with J gene TRBJ1-6, with 8 bases that match TRBD1. V gave up 7 bases and J gave up 10 bases; unmatched junction bases: 9. CDR1 is MNHNS, CDR2 SASEGT, per germline. The CDR3 runs 14 residues. CDR3 DNA: TGTGCCAGCATACAGGGGGTCACGTCCTCACCCCTCCACTTT. It specifies CASIQGVTSSPLHF.

The chain is built from TRBV5-6 and TRBJ2-2; possibly TRBD1 for D (6 bases). The CDR3 spans 15 residues. Trimming shortened V by 4 bases and J by 7 bases, and 17 bases separated the two germline ends. Germline V CDR1 and CDR2: SGHDT, YYEEEE. In DNA form, the CDR3 reads TGTGCCAGCAGCCCCTTGGGGCAGGGGAGCGGGGAGCTGTTTTTT. This codes for CASSPLGQGSGELFF.

The chain recombines TRBV11-2 with TRBJ2-3; 8 bases are shared with TRBD2. V lost 4 bases to trimming and J lost 1 base; unmatched junction nucleotides: 7. The CDR3 is 16 residues long. Germline CDR1 reads SGHAT; CDR2 reads FQNNGV. In DNA form, the CDR3 reads TGTGCCAGCAGCTCTAGCGGGCCCCAGCGCACAGATACGCAGTATTTT. It translates to CASSSSGPQRTDTQYF.

V usage is TRBV18 and J usage is TRBJ1-5; 7 nucleotides line up with TRBD1. Germline V gene lookup returns CDR1 KGHSH and CDR2 LQKENI. V lost 3 bases to trimming and J lost 0 bases; unmatched junction nucleotides: 5. The CDR3 has 16 amino acids. The CDR3 loop reads CASSPPNRGSNQPQHF. The CDR3, as DNA: TGTGCCAGCTCACCGCCGAACAGGGGTAGCAATCAGCCCCAGCATTTT.

In this sample, this clone turned up a few times. The chain recombines TRBV7-3 with TRBJ1-1; D not certain. Trimming shortened V by 1 base and J by 2 bases, and 5 bases separated the two germline ends. The CDR3 totals 13 residues. Germline CDR1 and CDR2: SGHTA and FQGTGA. CDR3 in amino acids: CASSLNSNTEAFF. CDR3 coding DNA: TGTGCCAGCAGCTTAAACAGCAACACTGAAGCTTTCTTT.

The V gene is TRBV6-5, the J gene TRBJ2-4; 11 bases match TRBD1. The germline gives CDR1 MNHEY, CDR2 SVGAGI. This CDR3 is built from 16 residues. With 0 bases clipped from V and 7 bases from J, the junction kept 5 bases outside the gene matches. The CDR3 loop is CASSYSPDRGLNIQYF. CDR3 in DNA: TGTGCCAGCAGTTACTCCCCGGACAGGGGGCTTAACATTCAGTACTTC.

V and J are TRBV11-1 and TRBJ1-2, with a weak D call TRBD1 (5 bases). There are 15 residues in the CDR3. V was cut by 5 bases and J by 5 bases, with 18 bases left in between. Germline V CDR1 and CDR2: SGHAT, FQDESV (reference sequence). The CDR3 region has the DNA TGTGCCAGCAGCCCCTACACAGGAAATAGATATGGCTACACCTTC. Amino acids: CASSPYTGNRYGYTF.

The chain uses TRBV28 and TRBJ1-2; D is unresolved. The V end lost 10 bases, the J end lost 3 bases, and 21 bases lay between the germline ends. Germline lookup yields CDR1 MDHEN and CDR2 SYDVKM. This CDR3 spans 15 amino acids. CDR3 bases: TGTGCCACCTCGGGCCCGGGAACCATTGACTATGGCTACACCTTC. Encoded protein: CATSGPGTIDYGYTF.

This sequence joins TRBV18 and TRBJ1-2, with 9 bases that match TRBD1. CDR3 length: 15 residues. Trimming at V came to 6 bases and at J to 3 bases, leaving 8 bases not matched to a gene. Germline assignment: CDR1 KGHSH and CDR2 LQKENI. The CDR3 loop is CASSLTGQGYYGYTF. CDR3 coding DNA: TGTGCCAGCTCTCTCACGGGACAGGGATACTATGGCTACACCTTC.

The rearrangement joins TRBV6-5 to TRBJ1-1, with TRBD1 matching over 9 bases. Germline CDR1 reads MNHEY; CDR2 reads SVGAGI. This CDR3 comprises 15 residues. J was trimmed by 6 bases and V by 6 bases; bases with no gene match: 11. The CDR3 protein is CASSLEQGAFSEAFF. The CDR3 DNA is TGTGCCAGCAGCTTAGAACAGGGGGCTTTTTCTGAAGCTTTCTTT.

This chain's CDR3 is CASSLGDTTQYF. The CDR3 DNA is TGTGCCAGCAGTTTAGGGGACACGACGCAGTATTTT. This chain connects TRBV27 to TRBJ2-3, with TRBD1 as a possible D gene (6 bases). In germline, CDR1 is MNHEY, CDR2 SMNVEV (reference sequence). V lost 2 bases and J 9 bases, leaving 9 bases between the germline ends. The CDR3 spans 12 residues.

The chain combines TRBV7-2 with TRBJ1-6, with D perhaps TRBD1 (5 bases). Germline CDR1 is SGHTA and CDR2 is FQGNSA. This CDR3 has 15 amino acids. V gave up 1 base and J gave up 10 bases, with 14 bases separating them. CDR3 protein: CASSLEVWGRSPLHF. The CDR3 nucleotides read TGTGCCAGCAGCTTAGAGGTATGGGGCAGATCACCCCTCCACTTT.

This chain uses TRBV27 with TRBJ2-3; possibly TRBD2 for D (5 bases). Trimming took off 2 bases at V and 6 bases at J, with 21 bases between the two ends. This CDR3 is built from 17 residues. Germline V gene data show CDR1 as MNHEY and CDR2 as SMNVEV (reference sequence). CDR3 amino acids: CASSLRPIRTGLDTQYF. CDR3 nucleotides: TGTGCCAGCAGTTTACGCCCTATTCGTACGGGGTTGGATACGCAGTATTTT.

The chain links TRBV11-2 to TRBJ2-3, with D tentatively TRBD1 (6 bases). The CDR3 contains 14 residues. V was cut by 3 bases and J by 2 bases, with 9 bases left in between. The germline CDR1 and CDR2 sequences are SGHAT and FQNNGV. CDR3 protein: CASSLGAPTDTQYF. The CDR3 nucleotides read TGTGCCAGCAGCTTGGGGGCCCCCACAGATACGCAGTATTTT. Complete variable domain (other parts from reference TRBV11-2 and TRBJ2-3): EAGVAQSPRYKIIEKRQSVAFWCNPISGHATLYWYQQILGQGPKLLIQFQNNGVVDDSQLPKDRFSAERLKGVDSTLKIQPAKLEDSAVYLCASSLGAPTDTQYFGPGTRLTVL.

V is TRBV7-3 and J is TRBJ2-3; D possibly corresponds to TRBD2 (6 bases). V lost 1 base to trimming and J lost 4 bases, with 9 bases between them. CDR1 and CDR2 from the germline V gene are SGHTA and FQGTGA. The CDR3 totals 14 residues. The CDR3: CASSLRGRPDTQYF. CDR3 in DNA: TGTGCCAGCAGCTTAAGGGGGAGGCCAGATACGCAGTATTTT.

This rearrangement joins TRBV10-3 to TRBJ2-1; 8 bases are a match to TRBD2. The CDR3 runs to 14 residues. V lost 5 bases to trimming and J lost 8 bases; unmatched junction nucleotides: 8. Germline V CDR1 and CDR2: ENHRY, SYGVKD. As DNA, the CDR3 is TGTGCCATCAGTCCCCTCGGGGGGGCCGATGAGCAGTTCTTC. As protein: CAISPLGGADEQFF.

A few counts support this clone. The V and J genes are TRBV6-1 and TRBJ1-5, with 9 bases that match TRBD1. V dropped 3 bases and J dropped 4; count of bases not matched to a gene: 16. Germline CDR1 MNHNS, CDR2 SASEGT. The CDR3 consists of 19 residues. CDR3 nucleotide sequence: TGTGCCAGCAGTGAGAGAAGTCGACAGGGGGTAAGTGGGAATCAGCCCCAGCATTTT. Its protein is CASSERSRQGVSGNQPQHF.

The chain is built from TRBV13 and TRBJ2-5; possible D gene TRBD2, 7 bases. There are 17 residues in the CDR3. Trimming cost V 0 bases and J 6 bases, with 20 bases left between them. Per germline, CDR1 PRHDT and CDR2 FYEKMQ (reference sequence). This CDR3 reads CASSLGLGGGPRKTQYF. The CDR3 bases are TGTGCCAGCAGCTTAGGTCTAGGGGGGGGGCCCAGGAAGACCCAGTACTTC.

The genes are TRBV5-4 and TRBJ2-7, with 8 nucleotides matching TRBD1. V dropped 2 bases and J dropped 5; count of bases not matched to a gene: 9. The CDR3 spans 15 residues. CDR1 is SGHNT, CDR2 YYREEE, per germline (reference sequence). CDR3 nucleotide sequence: TGTGCCAGCAGCTTAAAGTCGGGACAGGATGACGAGCAGTACTTC. Translated, it gives CASSLKSGQDDEQYF.

V and J are TRBV19 and TRBJ2-7; D might be TRBD1 (6 bases). The CDR3 runs to 15 residues. CDR1 and CDR2 from the germline V gene are LNHDA and SQIVND (reference sequence). Trimming stripped 6 bases from V and 1 base from J, with 16 bases between. CDR3 amino acids: CASSRQVLQSYEQYF. CDR3 nucleotides: TGTGCCAGTAGCAGACAGGTCCTTCAATCCTACGAGCAGTACTTC.